This T cell receptor beta chain appears in the sequencing data of a study of blood T cells in healthy people across ages. This clonotype was seen a few times. This CDR3 comprises 16 residues. Germline CDR1 SGHTA, CDR2 FQGTGA. V dropped 6 bases and J dropped 4; count of bases not matched to a gene: 14. Together with a sample-barcoded 5' primer, a J-beta primer mix was included in a second PCR lasting 7 to 11 cycles. TCRdb recomputed calls from the 5' RACE reads with MiXCR, one row per CDR3 protein. The sample gives about 900,000 distinct CDR3 sequences, approximately 59% of which show up once; about 30% is in the top ten.

The sample was blood. The chain joins TRBV7-3 to TRBJ2-7; TRBD2 aligns across 8 bases. This receptor was taken from a man aged 30 to 45 in good health. CDR3 DNA sequence: TGTGCCAGCAGTCCGGGGGGGCAGGGACCCCATTACGAGCAGTACTTC. Translated: CASSPGGQGPHYEQYF. Variable domain in full (rest from reference TRBV7-3 and TRBJ2-7): GAGVSQTPSNKVTEKGKYVELRCDPISGHTALYWYRQSLGQGPEFLIYFQGTGAADDSGLPNDRFFAVRPEGSVSTLKIQRTERGDSAVYLCASSPGGQGPHYEQYFGPGTRLTVT.